This TCR beta chain was profiled in a study of blood T cell repertoires in COVID-19. Across the whole study: Nucleic acid was either cDNA or gDNA, and it came from T cells, B-cell-depleted T cells, or PBMCs.

Profiled with immunoSEQ multiplex PCR; TCRdb holds only in-frame clones, not every one. Of roughly 340,000 clones listed, around 89% are singletons. The cohort comprised adults aged roughly 18 to 100 years residing in around 25 US areas. Each participant's cohort was designated according to participant-reported clinical history. Among Cohort 3 donors, those recovered had two negative PCRs, clearance, or symptom resolution. The CDR3 consists of 15 residues. V lost 5 bases, J lost 6 bases, and 17 bases lay in between. Germline CDR1 reads SGHVS; CDR2 reads FNYEAQ. Input material: PBMCs or T cells enriched from blood (not recorded which). V usage is TRBV7-6 and J usage is TRBJ1-5; a weak D match, TRBD1 (6 bases). The sequence was collected from a man aged 18 to 29 who had recovered from COVID-19. In nucleotides, the CDR3 is TGTGCCAGCAGCCCCGGGGGGGGCCGGGGTCAGCCCCAGCATTTT. This gives the protein CASSPGGGRGQPQHF.